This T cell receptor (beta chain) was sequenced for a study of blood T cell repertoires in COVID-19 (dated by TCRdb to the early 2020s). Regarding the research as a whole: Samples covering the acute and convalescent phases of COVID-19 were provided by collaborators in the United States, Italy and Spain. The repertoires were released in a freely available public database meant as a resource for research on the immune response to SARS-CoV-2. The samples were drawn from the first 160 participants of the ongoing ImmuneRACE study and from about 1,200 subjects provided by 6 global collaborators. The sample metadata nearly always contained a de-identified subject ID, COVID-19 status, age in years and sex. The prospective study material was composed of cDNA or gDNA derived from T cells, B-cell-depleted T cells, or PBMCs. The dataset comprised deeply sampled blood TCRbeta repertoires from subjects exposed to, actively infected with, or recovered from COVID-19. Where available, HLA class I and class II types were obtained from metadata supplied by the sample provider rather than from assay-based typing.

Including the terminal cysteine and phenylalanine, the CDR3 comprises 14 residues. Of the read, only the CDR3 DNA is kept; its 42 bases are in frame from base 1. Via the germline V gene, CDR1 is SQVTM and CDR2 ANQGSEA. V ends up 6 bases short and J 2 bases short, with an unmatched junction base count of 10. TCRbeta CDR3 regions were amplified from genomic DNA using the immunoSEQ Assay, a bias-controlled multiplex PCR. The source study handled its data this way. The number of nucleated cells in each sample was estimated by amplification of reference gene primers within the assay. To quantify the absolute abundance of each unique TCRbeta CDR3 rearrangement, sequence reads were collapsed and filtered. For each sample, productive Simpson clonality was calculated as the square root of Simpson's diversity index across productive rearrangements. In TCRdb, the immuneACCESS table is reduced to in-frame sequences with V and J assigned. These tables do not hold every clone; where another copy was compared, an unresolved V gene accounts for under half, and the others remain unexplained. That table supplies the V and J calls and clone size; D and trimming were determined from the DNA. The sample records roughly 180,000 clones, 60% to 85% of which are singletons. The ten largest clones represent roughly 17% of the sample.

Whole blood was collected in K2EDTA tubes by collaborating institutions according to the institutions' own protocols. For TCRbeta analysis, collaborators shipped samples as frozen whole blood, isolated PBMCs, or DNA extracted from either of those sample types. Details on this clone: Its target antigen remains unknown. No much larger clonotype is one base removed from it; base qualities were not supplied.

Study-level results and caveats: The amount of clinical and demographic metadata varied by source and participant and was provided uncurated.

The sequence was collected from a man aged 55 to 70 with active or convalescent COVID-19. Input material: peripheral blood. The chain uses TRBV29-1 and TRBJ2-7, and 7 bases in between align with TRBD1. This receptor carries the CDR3 CSVSRTGTAYEQYF. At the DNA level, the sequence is TGCAGCGTCTCTCGTACCGGGACAGCCTACGAGCAGTACTTC.